This T cell receptor (beta chain) came from a study of regulatory T cells in long-lasting Graves disease. According to the study, TCR beta libraries were built with iRepertoire HTBI primers and CDR3-region Arm-PCR. TCRdb redid the calling of the multiplex PCR reads with MiXCR, one entry per CDR3 protein. The sample lists roughly 450,000 distinct CDR3 sequences; about a fifth were seen once. Sample time point: persistent/refractory GD, antithyroid drugs over 5 years with positive TRAb. PBMCs provided the RNA from which the TCR library was made. Graves' disease diagnosis was established per American Thyroid Association guidelines. The CDR3 extends over 13 amino acids. Germline lookup yields CDR1 MNHNS and CDR2 SASEGT. V shed 6 bases, J shed 6 bases, and the junction held 8 bases outside the gene matches.

V is TRBV6-1 and J is TRBJ2-7, with 7 bases fitting TRBD1. This clonotype originated in a female donor with Graves disease. Sequenced here: peripheral blood mononuclear cells (PBMCs), sampled when the disease was refractory, from a patient treated with antithyroid drugs. CDR3 nucleotide sequence: TGTGCCAGCAGAGGGACAGCCATGTTCGAGCAGTACTTC. Translated: CASRGTAMFEQYF.